These T cell receptor beta chains were read from a single sample in a study of T cell repertoires in cytomegalovirus infection. These receptors have no identified antigens. TCRdb passed the reads through MiXCR, listing each CDR3 protein once. This table has a few hundred thousand distinct CDR3 sequences, about 28% appearing once. The specimen comprised cultured PBMCs, sampled from culture after CMV antigen stimulation. All receptors come from a human donor in good health (CMV status not recorded). Some clones in this sample may be carry-over from other donors' samples. Each CDR3 is given with its conserved first and last residue. Each record gives: clone size, V gene, J gene, D gene, CDR3 protein, CDR3 DNA. D genes are given only for firm matches. The size field is filled for only some rows; it gives once, few, many or a size class.

>NA|TRBV19|TRBJ2-7|NA
CASSIGLAPYEQYF
TGTGCCAGTAGTATCGGACTCGCTCCCTACGAGCAGTACTTC
>NA|TRBV28|TRBJ2-1|TRBD2
CASSSGVGTSGANEQFF
TGTGCCAGCAGTTCAGGGGTGGGGACTAGCGGAGCCAATGAGCAGTTCTTC
>once|TRBV29-1|TRBJ1-2|TRBD1
CSVQGTGVSGYTF
TGCAGCGTCCAAGGGACAGGGGTCAGTGGCTACACCTTC
>many|TRBV7-9|TRBJ2-7|TRBD2
CASRSSGGSSYEQYF
TGTGCCAGCAGATCTAGCGGGGGCAGCTCCTACGAGCAGTACTTC
>NA|TRBV7-6|TRBJ2-1|TRBD1
CASSHPGQGRNEQFF
TGTGCCAGCAGCCACCCGGGACAGGGTAGGAATGAGCAGTTCTTC
>few|TRBV4-2|TRBJ2-7|NA
CASSQELASASYEQYF
TGTGCCAGCAGCCAAGAATTGGCTAGCGCATCCTACGAGCAGTACTTC
>NA|TRBV4-1|TRBJ2-7|NA
CASSQGYRKYEQYF
TGTGCCAGCAGCCAAGGTTACAGGAAATACGAGCAGTACTTC
>NA|TRBV2|TRBJ2-3|NA
CASSEPPLTDTQYF
TGTGCCAGCAGTGAACCCCCGCTCACAGATACGCAGTATTTT
>once|TRBV6-6|TRBJ2-7|NA
CASSWGIAYEQYF
TGTGCCAGCAGCTGGGGGATCGCCTACGAGCAGTACTTC
>few|TRBV4-2|TRBJ2-3|TRBD1
CASSQRTGISTDTQYF
TGTGCCAGCAGCCAACGGACAGGGATTAGCACAGATACGCAGTATTTT
>few|TRBV19|TRBJ1-1|TRBD1
CASSESTGANTEAFF
TGTGCCAGTAGTGAATCAACAGGGGCGAACACTGAAGCTTTCTTT
>many|TRBV6-1|TRBJ1-1|NA
CASSDRGGGNTEAFF
TGTGCCAGCAGTGACAGGGGAGGAGGGAACACTGAAGCTTTCTTT
>NA|TRBV19|TRBJ2-1|TRBD2
CASSIGLAGFSYNEQFF
TGTGCCAGTAGTATAGGCCTAGCGGGCTTTTCCTACAATGAGCAGTTCTTC
>NA|TRBV5-4|TRBJ1-6|NA
CASSPHGTANSPLHF
TGTGCCAGCAGCCCCCACGGGACGGCAAATTCACCCCTCCACTTT
>NA|TRBV11-3|TRBJ2-3|TRBD2
CASSKRLAGSSDTQYF
TGTGCCAGCAGCAAAAGGCTAGCGGGGAGCTCAGATACGCAGTATTTT
>NA|TRBV5-1|TRBJ2-3|NA
CASSEGNGDTQYF
TGCGCCAGCAGCGAAGGGAACGGAGATACGCAGTATTTT
>NA|TRBV12-3/TRBV12-4|TRBJ1-4|TRBD1
CASSPGTGAVEKLFF
TGTGCCAGCAGTCCCGGGACAGGGGCAGTAGAAAAACTGTTTTTT
>NA|TRBV24-1|TRBJ1-5|TRBD1
CATSAGDRGSNQPQHF
TGTGCCACCAGTGCCGGGGACAGGGGGAGCAATCAGCCCCAGCATTTT
>NA|TRBV12-3/TRBV12-4|TRBJ2-5|NA
CASSSWDIQETQYF
TGTGCCAGCAGTTCGTGGGACATACAAGAGACCCAGTACTTC
>few|TRBV11-3|TRBJ2-7|TRBD1
CASSTRQGYEQYF
TGTGCCAGCAGCACCCGACAGGGCTACGAGCAGTACTTC
>NA|TRBV28|TRBJ2-7|TRBD1
CASSSAGRTGDYEQYF
TGTGCCAGCAGCTCGGCGGGTAGGACAGGGGACTACGAGCAGTACTTC